A single sample gave rise to the 20 T cell receptor beta chains below, sequenced in a study of regulatory T cells in long-lasting Graves disease. Time point reported: persistent/refractory GD, antithyroid drugs over 5 years with positive TRAb. Following extraction of RNA from PBMCs, that RNA was used to make the TCR library. Sequencing libraries for TCR beta were prepared with iRepertoire HTBI primers and Arm-PCR of CDR3 regions. TCRdb re-called the multiplex PCR reads through MiXCR, storing one row per CDR3 protein. The data contain about 300,000 distinct CDR3 sequences, 20% to 25% of them singletons. Here the sequenced sample was peripheral blood mononuclear cells (PBMCs), taken when the disease was refractory, from a patient treated with antithyroid drugs. The receptors were gathered from a female donor with Graves disease.

V usage is TRBV19 and J usage is TRBJ1-4, with D unresolved. Between the trimmed V and J ends, which lost 1 base and 7 bases, there was a span of 1 base. The CDR3 has 11 residues. Germline-derived CDR1 and CDR2 are LNHDA and SQIVND (reference sequence). The CDR3 region has the DNA TGTGCCAGTAGTATAGCTGAAAAACTGTTTTTT. Protein: CASSIAEKLFF.

The chain has TRBV27 and TRBJ2-7; D may be TRBD2 (6 bases). This CDR3 region has 14 residues. Per germline, CDR1 MNHEY and CDR2 SMNVEV (reference sequence). The germline V and J ends were trimmed by 0 bases and 5 bases, with 11 bases remaining between them. The CDR3 nucleotides are TGTGCCAGCAGTTTATCCGGGAGTCTGAACGAGCAGTACTTC. It encodes CASSLSGSLNEQYF.

This clonotype was picked up a small number of times. The chain is built from TRBV6-2 or TRBV6-3 and TRBJ2-2; 7 bases fit TRBD2. The CDR3 contains 17 residues. Per germline, CDR1 MNHEY and CDR2 SVGEGT. The trim removed 1 base at V and 7 bases at J, leaving 12 bases unmatched. The CDR3 DNA reads as TGTGCCAGCAGTTACTTGGATTGGACTAGTCAGGGCGGGGAGCTGTTTTTT. This sequence encodes CASSYLDWTSQGGELFF.

Only a few counts were recorded for this clonotype. CDR3 in amino acids: CAISAGTSGYEQYF. CDR3 sequence (DNA): TGTGCCATCAGTGCCGGGACTAGCGGCTACGAGCAGTACTTC. J is TRBJ2-7 and V is TRBV10-3; the match to TRBD2 covers 11 bases. J gave up 3 bases and V 4 bases, and 2 bases lay outside the gene matches. This CDR3 region has 14 residues. Per germline, CDR1 ENHRY and CDR2 SYGVKD.

V gene TRBV20-1 combines with J gene TRBJ2-1, with D possibly being TRBD2 (6 bases). The CDR3 runs 15 residues. Germline V gives CDR1 DFQATT, CDR2 SNEGSKA (reference sequence). The V end was cut by 3 bases, the J end by 2 bases, with 14 bases between. The CDR3 is CSASDSAGTYNEQFF. The CDR3 nucleotides are TGCAGTGCTAGCGACTCGGCGGGAACCTACAATGAGCAGTTCTTC.

The genes are TRBV3-1 and TRBJ2-7; D perhaps matches TRBD1 (6 bases). CDR3 size: 14 residues. Trimming pared 6 bases from V and 2 bases from J, leaving 14 bases between. The germline V gene has CDR1 LGHDT and CDR2 YNNKEL (reference sequence). The CDR3 protein is CASSAGRGAYEQYF. In DNA form, the CDR3 reads TGTGCCAGCAGTGCCGGCAGGGGAGCCTACGAGCAGTACTTC.

This clonotype appeared a few times. The chain couples TRBV5-1 to TRBJ1-4; D is uncertain. The CDR3 is made up of 16 amino acids. CDR1 is SGHRS and CDR2 is YFSETQ in the germline V gene. The ends were cut back, 4 bases at V and 0 bases at J, with 13 bases in the middle. The CDR3 sequence: CASSIGSTATNEKLFF. The CDR3 coding sequence is TGCGCCAGCAGCATAGGATCGACTGCAACTAATGAAAAACTGTTTTTT.

This clonotype was found a few times. The chain uses TRBV7-2 and TRBJ2-5; no reliable D call. Germline CDR1 reads SGHTA; CDR2 reads FQGNSA. The CDR3 covers 13 residues. V gave up 5 bases and J gave up 5 bases, with 12 bases separating them. The CDR3 loop reads CASSPHDGETQYF. CDR3 coding DNA: TGTGCCAGCAGCCCCCATGACGGGGAGACCCAGTACTTC.

V and J are TRBV10-3 and TRBJ2-7, with D tentatively TRBD1 (6 bases). This CDR3 has 14 amino acids. Trimming took 3 bases from V and 2 from J, leaving 11 bases between them. CDR1 ENHRY and CDR2 SYGVKD come from the germline V gene. Written as DNA, the CDR3 is TGTGCCATCAGTGATATCAGGGGAACCTACGAGCAGTACTTC. Its translation is CAISDIRGTYEQYF.

This clonotype occurred a few times. V and J are TRBV4-2 and TRBJ2-5, with D perhaps assigned TRBD1 or TRBD2 (5 bases each). V was shortened by 1 base and J by 9 bases, with 9 bases between the two germline ends. Germline loops: CDR1 LGHNA, CDR2 YNFKEQ. There are 12 residues in the CDR3. CDR3 DNA sequence: TGTGCCAGCAGCCAAGCTCAGGGACCCCAGTACTTC. Amino acid sequence: CASSQAQGPQYF.

This clonotype has ten or more counts. This sequence joins TRBV11-2 and TRBJ2-5; no clear D gene. Germline V lookup: CDR1 SGHAT, CDR2 FQNNGV. V shed 3 bases and J shed 1 base, with 6 bases lying between them. This CDR3 has 13 residues. The CDR3 region has the DNA TGTGCCAGCAGCTTTGGCGGCCAAGAGACCCAGTACTTC. This gives the protein CASSFGGQETQYF.

The rearrangement links TRBV20-1 to TRBJ1-1; D uncertain. The CDR3 is made up of 13 amino acids. The germline V gene encodes CDR1 DFQATT and CDR2 SNEGSKA (reference sequence). The V gene lost 3 bases and the J gene lost 6 bases, with 14 bases spanning the gap. This CDR3 is CSASPSPRAEAFF. The CDR3 DNA sequence: TGCAGTGCTAGTCCATCACCAAGGGCTGAAGCTTTCTTT.

This clonotype occurred many times. The V gene is TRBV28, the J gene TRBJ2-7; the D is unclear. Germline V gives CDR1 MDHEN, CDR2 SYDVKM. Trimming removed 1 base at V and 3 bases at J, with 4 bases between. The CDR3 is 12 residues long. The CDR3, as DNA: TGTGCCAGCAGTTTATACAACTACGAGCAGTACTTC. It is translated as CASSLYNYEQYF.

The chain combines TRBV7-9 with TRBJ2-1; D is tentatively TRBD1 or TRBD2 (5 bases each). The CDR3 sequence is 14 residues long. Per germline, CDR1 SEHNR and CDR2 FQNEAQ (reference sequence). The germline V and J ends were trimmed by 4 bases and 7 bases, with 14 bases remaining between them. The CDR3 DNA reads as TGTGCCAGCAGCTGGGGTACTAGGGGAAATGAGCAGTTCTTC. Residues: CASSWGTRGNEQFF.

The gene calls are TRBV7-9 and TRBJ2-6, with a tentative D call TRBD1 (6 bases). Looked up from germline, CDR1 is SEHNR and CDR2 is FQNEAQ (reference sequence). V was clipped by 4 bases and J by 0 bases, with 22 bases between them. CDR3 length: 20 residues. CDR3 nucleotide sequence: TGTGCCAGCAGCTGGGTCCTCGACAGGCCATCCACCTCTGGGGCCAACGTCCTGACTTTC. Its protein is CASSWVLDRPSTSGANVLTF.

This clonotype was counted only a few times. This chain links TRBV7-9 with TRBJ1-1; D remains unclear. Per germline, CDR1 SEHNR and CDR2 FQNEAQ (reference sequence). V lost 2 bases, J lost 1 base, and 8 bases lay in between. The CDR3 loop spans 14 amino acids. The CDR3 DNA sequence: TGTGCCAGCAGCTTAAACGGTGGGAACACTGAAGCTTTCTTT. Its protein product is CASSLNGGNTEAFF.

This clonotype was observed a handful of times. The junction shows a germline mismatch at one end, possibly a read error. J is TRBJ2-4 and V is TRBV7-7; D uncertain. The CDR3 sequence is 14 residues long. Germline lookup yields CDR1 SSHAT and CDR2 FNYEAQ (reference sequence). The CDR3 protein is CASNCSEAQHRKYF. The CDR3 region has the DNA TGTGCTAGCAACTGCTCCGAGGCACAACACCGAAAGTACTTC.

This clonotype has at least ten counts. This chain links TRBV20-1 with TRBJ1-1; no clear D gene. This CDR3 comprises 14 residues. Germline V gene data show CDR1 as DFQATT and CDR2 as SNEGSKA (reference sequence). The germline V and J ends were trimmed by 3 bases and 1 base, with 12 bases remaining between them. The CDR3 loop reads CSARVFVQNTEAFF. The CDR3 DNA sequence: TGCAGTGCTAGGGTCTTCGTTCAGAACACTGAAGCTTTCTTT.

This clonotype was detected many times. The chain has TRBV28 and TRBJ2-7; 11 bases are shared with TRBD1. Germline CDR1 is MDHEN and CDR2 is SYDVKM. The length of the CDR3 is 13 residues. J was trimmed by 4 bases and V by 8 bases; bases with no gene match: 4. Written as DNA, the CDR3 is TGTGCCAGCCGGACAGGGGGCAGTTACGAGCAGTACTTC. Protein sequence: CASRTGGSYEQYF. The entire variable domain, with the rest obtained from reference TRBV28 and TRBJ2-7, is as follows: DVKVTQSSRYLVKRTGEKVFLECVQDMDHENMFWYRQDPGLGLRLIYFSYDVKMKEKGDIPEGYSVSREKKERFSLILESASTNQTSMYLCASRTGGSYEQYFGPGTRLTVT.

The chain uses TRBV19 and TRBJ2-1; no clear D. Germline CDR1 reads LNHDA; CDR2 reads SQIVND (reference sequence). The V end was cut by 0 bases, the J end by 0 bases, with 12 bases between. This CDR3 spans 17 amino acids. The CDR3 sequence: CASSIDSASNSYNEQFF. As DNA, the CDR3 is TGTGCCAGTAGTATAGATTCCGCGTCAAACTCCTACAATGAGCAGTTCTTC.